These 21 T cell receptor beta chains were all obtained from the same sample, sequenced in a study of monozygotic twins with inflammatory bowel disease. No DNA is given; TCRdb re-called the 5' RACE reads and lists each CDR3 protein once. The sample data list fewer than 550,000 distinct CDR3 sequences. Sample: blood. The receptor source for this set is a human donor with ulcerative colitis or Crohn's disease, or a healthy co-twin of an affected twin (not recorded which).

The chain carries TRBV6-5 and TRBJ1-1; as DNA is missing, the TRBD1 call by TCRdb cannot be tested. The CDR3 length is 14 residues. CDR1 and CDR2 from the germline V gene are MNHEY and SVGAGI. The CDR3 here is CASSFSKPGTEAFF.

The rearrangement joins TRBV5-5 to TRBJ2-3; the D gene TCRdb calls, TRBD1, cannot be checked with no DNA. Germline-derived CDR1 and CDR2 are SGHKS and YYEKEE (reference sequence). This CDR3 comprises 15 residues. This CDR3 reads CASIRQWTSTDTQYF.

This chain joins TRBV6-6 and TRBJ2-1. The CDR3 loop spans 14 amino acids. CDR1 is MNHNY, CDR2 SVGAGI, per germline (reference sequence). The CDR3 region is CASSYKDPYNEQFF.

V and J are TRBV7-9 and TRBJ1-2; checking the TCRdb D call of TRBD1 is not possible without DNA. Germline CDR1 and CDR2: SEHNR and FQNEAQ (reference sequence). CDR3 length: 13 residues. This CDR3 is CASSGGINYGYTF.

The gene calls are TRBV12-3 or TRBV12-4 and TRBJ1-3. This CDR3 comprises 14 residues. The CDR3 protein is CASRSTQTGNTIYF.

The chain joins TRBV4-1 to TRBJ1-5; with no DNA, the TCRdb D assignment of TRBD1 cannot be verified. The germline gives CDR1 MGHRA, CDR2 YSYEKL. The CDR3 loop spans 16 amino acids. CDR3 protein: CASSQGWGNSNQPQHF.

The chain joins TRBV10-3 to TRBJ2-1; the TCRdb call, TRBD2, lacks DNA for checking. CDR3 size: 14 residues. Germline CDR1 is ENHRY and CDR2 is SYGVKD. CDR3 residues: CAGSGGAGPNEQFF.

This CDR3 reads CASTRGLAPNEQFF. This rearrangement joins TRBV6-6 to TRBJ2-1; TCRdb selects TRBD2, and the lack of DNA leaves this call unchecked. Germline V gene sequence: CDR1 MNHNY, CDR2 SVGAGI (reference sequence). This CDR3 contains 14 residues.

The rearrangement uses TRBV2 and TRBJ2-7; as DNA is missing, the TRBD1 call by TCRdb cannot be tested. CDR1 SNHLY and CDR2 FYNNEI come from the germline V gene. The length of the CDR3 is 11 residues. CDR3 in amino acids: CASRVGQEEYF.

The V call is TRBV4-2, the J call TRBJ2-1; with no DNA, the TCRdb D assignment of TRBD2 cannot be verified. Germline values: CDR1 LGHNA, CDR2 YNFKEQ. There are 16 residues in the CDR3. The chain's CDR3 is CASSQQLAGGPGRQFF.

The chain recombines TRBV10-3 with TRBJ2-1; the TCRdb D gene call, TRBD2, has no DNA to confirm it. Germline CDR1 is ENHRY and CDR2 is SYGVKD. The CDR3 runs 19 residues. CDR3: CAISESIVPGASGIFEQFF.

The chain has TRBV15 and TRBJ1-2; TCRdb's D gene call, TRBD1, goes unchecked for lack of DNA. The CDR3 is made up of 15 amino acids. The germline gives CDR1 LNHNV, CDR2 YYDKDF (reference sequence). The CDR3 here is CATSRYSGTVSGYTF.

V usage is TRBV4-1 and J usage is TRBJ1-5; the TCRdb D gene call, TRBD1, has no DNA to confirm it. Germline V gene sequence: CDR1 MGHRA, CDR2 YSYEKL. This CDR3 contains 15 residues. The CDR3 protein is CASSQAGQGNQPQHF.

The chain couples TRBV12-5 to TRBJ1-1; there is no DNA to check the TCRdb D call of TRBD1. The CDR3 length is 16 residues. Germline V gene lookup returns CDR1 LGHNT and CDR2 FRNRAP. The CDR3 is CASGLPTRDRNTEAFF.

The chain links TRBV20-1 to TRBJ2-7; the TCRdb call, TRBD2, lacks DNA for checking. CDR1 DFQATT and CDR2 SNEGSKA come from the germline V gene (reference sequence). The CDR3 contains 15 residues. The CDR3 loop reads CSAQNPGLGAGEQYF.

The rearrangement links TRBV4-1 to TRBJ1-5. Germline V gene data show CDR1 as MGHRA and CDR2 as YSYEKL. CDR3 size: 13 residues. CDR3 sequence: CASSLNEVQPQHF.

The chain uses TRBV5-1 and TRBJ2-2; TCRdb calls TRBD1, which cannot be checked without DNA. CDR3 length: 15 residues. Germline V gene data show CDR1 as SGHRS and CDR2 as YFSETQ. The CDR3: CASRPGTGGTGELFF.

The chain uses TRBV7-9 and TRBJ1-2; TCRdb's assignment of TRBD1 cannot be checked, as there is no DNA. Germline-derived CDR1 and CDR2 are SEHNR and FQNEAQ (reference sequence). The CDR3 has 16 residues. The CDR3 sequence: CASTKGGTQAGYGYTF.

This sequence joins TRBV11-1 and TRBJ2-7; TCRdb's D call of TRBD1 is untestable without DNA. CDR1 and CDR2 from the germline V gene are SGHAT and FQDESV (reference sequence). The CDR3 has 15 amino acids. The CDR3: CASSLSDRILYEQYF.

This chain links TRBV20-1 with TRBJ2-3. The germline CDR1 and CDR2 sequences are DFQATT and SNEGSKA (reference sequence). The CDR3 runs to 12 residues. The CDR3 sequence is CSAREHTDTQYF.

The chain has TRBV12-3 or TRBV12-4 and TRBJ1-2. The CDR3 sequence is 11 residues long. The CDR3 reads CASSFRYGYTF.